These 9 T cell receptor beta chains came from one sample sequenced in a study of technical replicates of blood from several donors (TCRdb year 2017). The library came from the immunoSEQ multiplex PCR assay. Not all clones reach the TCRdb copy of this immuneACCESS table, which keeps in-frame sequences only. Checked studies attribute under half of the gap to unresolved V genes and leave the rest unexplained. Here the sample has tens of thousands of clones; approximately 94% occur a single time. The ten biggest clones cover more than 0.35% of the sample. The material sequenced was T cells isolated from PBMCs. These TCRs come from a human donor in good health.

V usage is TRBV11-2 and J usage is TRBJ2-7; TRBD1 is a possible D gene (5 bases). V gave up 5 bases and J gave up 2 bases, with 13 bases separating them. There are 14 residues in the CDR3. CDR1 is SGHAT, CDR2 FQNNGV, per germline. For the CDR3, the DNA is TGTGCCAGCAGCCCTCGACAGAGAACCTACGAGCAGTACTTC. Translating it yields CASSPRQRTYEQYF.

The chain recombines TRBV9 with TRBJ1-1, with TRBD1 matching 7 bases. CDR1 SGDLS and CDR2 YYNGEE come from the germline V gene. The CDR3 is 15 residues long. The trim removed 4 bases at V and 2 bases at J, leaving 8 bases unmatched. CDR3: CASSPRQGRNTEAFF. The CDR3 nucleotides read TGTGCCAGCAGCCCAAGACAGGGTCGAAACACTGAAGCTTTCTTT.

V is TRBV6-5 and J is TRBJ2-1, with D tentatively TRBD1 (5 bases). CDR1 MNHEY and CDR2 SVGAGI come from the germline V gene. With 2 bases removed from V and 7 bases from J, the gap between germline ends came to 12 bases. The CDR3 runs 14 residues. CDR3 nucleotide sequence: TGTGCCAGCAGTTACGGAAAAAGGGGTAATGAGCAGTTCTTC. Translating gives CASSYGKRGNEQFF.

CDR3 region: CASSLWTSGYNEQFF. CDR3 in DNA: TGTGCCAGCAGTCTGTGGACTAGCGGATACAATGAGCAGTTCTTC. This sequence joins TRBV28 and TRBJ2-1; the match to TRBD2 covers 10 bases. The V gene's germline CDR1 is MDHEN and CDR2 SYDVKM. With V trimmed by 5 bases and J by 4 bases, 5 bases remained unmatched. The CDR3 contains 15 residues.

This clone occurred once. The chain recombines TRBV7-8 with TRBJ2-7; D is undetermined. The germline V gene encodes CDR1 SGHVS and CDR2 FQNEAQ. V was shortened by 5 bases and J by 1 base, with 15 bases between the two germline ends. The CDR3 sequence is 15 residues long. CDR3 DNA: TGTGCCAGCAGCCCAGCCCCGCAGGCTTCCTACGAGCAGTACTTC. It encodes CASSPAPQASYEQYF.

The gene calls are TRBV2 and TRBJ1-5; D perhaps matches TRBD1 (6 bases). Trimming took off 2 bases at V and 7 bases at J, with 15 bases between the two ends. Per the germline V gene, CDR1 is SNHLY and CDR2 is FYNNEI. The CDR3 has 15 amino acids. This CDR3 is CASSEYQGRGQPQHF. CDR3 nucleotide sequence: TGTGCCAGCAGTGAATACCAGGGGAGAGGCCAGCCCCAGCATTTT.

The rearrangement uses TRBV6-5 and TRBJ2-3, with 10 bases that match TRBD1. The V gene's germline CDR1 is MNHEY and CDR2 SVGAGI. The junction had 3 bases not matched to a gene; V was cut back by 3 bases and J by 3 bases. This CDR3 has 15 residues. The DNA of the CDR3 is TGTGCCAGCAGTTATGGACAGGGGGTGACAGATACGCAGTATTTT. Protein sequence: CASSYGQGVTDTQYF.

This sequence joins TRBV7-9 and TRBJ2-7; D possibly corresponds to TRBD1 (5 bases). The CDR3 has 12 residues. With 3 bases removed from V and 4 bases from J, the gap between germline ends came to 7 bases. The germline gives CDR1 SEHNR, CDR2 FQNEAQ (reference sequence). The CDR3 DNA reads TGTGCCAGCAGCTTCCAGGGATACGAGCAGTACTTC. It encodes CASSFQGYEQYF.

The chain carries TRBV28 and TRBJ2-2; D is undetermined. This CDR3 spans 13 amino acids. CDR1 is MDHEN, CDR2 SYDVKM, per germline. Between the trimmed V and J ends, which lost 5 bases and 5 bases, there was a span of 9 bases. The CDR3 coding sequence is TGTGCCAGCAGTCCTCTCACAACCGGGGAGCTGTTTTTT. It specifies CASSPLTTGELFF.